The clone carrying this T cell receptor (beta chain) was observed many times. Antigen: not known. The V end was cut by 6 bases, the J end by 3 bases, with 14 bases between. Germline V gene data show CDR1 as DFQATT and CDR2 as SNEGSKA (reference sequence). The CDR3 runs 13 residues. This entry belongs to a study of neurological immune-mediated disorders. Findings and limits, study-wide: Private repertoires in all groups were suggested, as expanded clones shared no CDR3 amino acid sequences across subjects. The greatest TCR clonal expansion appeared in HTLV-1-associated myelopathy and the smallest, falling below healthy controls, in multiple sclerosis.

cDNA synthesis was performed by 5'RACE with 10-nucleotide random UMIs. MiXCR, applied by TCRdb to the 5' RACE reads, yields one record per CDR3 protein. This table holds 57,000 or so distinct CDR3 sequences, 11% found once. The unsorted libraries were made from 2 million PBMCs kept at -80 C. This chain links TRBV20-1 with TRBJ1-2; a possible D gene is TRBD1 (6 bases). This receptor was identified in a man between 60 and 75 years old in good health. What was sequenced was PBMCs. The CDR3 DNA reads TGCAGTGCCGAGAGTGGGGGCGACTATGGCTACACCTTC. This encodes CSAESGGDYGYTF.